This T cell receptor beta chain derives from a study of cytomegalovirus exposure and HLA in healthy donors. Whole-study results and caveats: Common viral pathogens seemed, in a later analysis, to connect with several of the most significant clusters. V- and J-gene trimming of TCR beta was linked (in a later analysis) to a missense DCLRE1C variant.

As concerns this clone: Its antigen is not identified.

PCR involved 60 Vbeta and 13 Jbeta primers. The protocol was immunoSEQ multiplex PCR, while the TCRdb copy is restricted to in-frame clones and leaves out a portion. The top ten clones hold around 2.5% of a sample with approximately 44,000 clones, roughly 80% of them seen once. Germline-derived CDR1 and CDR2 are LNHNV and YYDKDF (reference sequence). The CDR3 runs to 13 residues. The V and J ends lost 7 bases and 3 bases respectively, with 12 bases between them. This sequence was found in a man aged 50 to 60 in good health and CMV-seronegative. The source material was PBMCs. The chain joins TRBV15 to TRBJ1-1; TRBD1 is a possible D gene (5 bases). The CDR3 DNA is TGTGCCACCATCGGGGGATCGGACACTGAAGCTTTCTTT. Translated, it gives CATIGGSDTEAFF.